This passage covers 8 T cell receptor beta chains from one sample sequenced in a study of blood T cell repertoires in COVID-19. Repertoires were generated with immunoSEQ multiplex PCR, while TCRdb's copy carries only in-frame clones and drops some. The sample shows 150,000 to 200,000 clones, about four fifths of them seen only once. Specimen: peripheral blood. Receptors originate from a woman aged 80 or older with acute or convalescent COVID-19.

The chain is built from TRBV4-1 and TRBJ2-5; 8 bases agree with TRBD2. V lost 3 bases and J lost 2; bases outside the gene matches: 8. Germline V lookup: CDR1 MGHRA, CDR2 YSYEKL. CDR3 length: 16 residues. CDR3 in amino acids: CASSQDSGGGQETQYF. CDR3 bases: TGCGCCAGCAGCCAGGATTCCGGGGGGGGACAAGAGACCCAGTACTTC.

The chain uses TRBV28 and TRBJ1-5; D is unclear. Germline assignment: CDR1 MDHEN and CDR2 SYDVKM. CDR3 size: 13 residues. The V end was cut by 6 bases, the J end by 2 bases, with 8 bases between. The CDR3 region is CASSPRGNQPQHF. In nucleotides, the CDR3 is TGTGCCAGCAGCCCGAGGGGCAATCAGCCCCAGCATTTT.

The rearrangement uses TRBV7-2 and TRBJ2-5, with D possibly being TRBD1 (6 bases). Germline CDR1 SGHTA, CDR2 FQGNSA. The CDR3 is made up of 14 amino acids. V lost 7 bases and J lost 2, with 14 bases in between. This CDR3 reads CASTLLTGQETQYF. The CDR3 nucleotides are TGTGCCAGCACCCTCCTGACAGGACAAGAGACCCAGTACTTC.

The chain links TRBV2 to TRBJ2-3; TRBD2 is a possible D gene (5 bases). The CDR3 extends over 13 amino acids. Germline-derived CDR1 and CDR2 are SNHLY and FYNNEI. The ends were cut back, 7 bases at V and 0 bases at J, with 8 bases in the middle. CDR3 sequence reads: CASMRDSTDTQYF. The CDR3 coding sequence is TGTGCCAGCATGAGGGATAGCACAGATACGCAGTATTTT. The variable domain in full, with the rest retrieved from reference TRBV2 and TRBJ2-3, is EPEVTQTPSHQVTQMGQEVILRCVPISNHLYFYWYRQILGQKVEFLVSFYNNEISEKSEIFDDQFSVERPDGSNFTLKIRSTKLEDSAMYFCASMRDSTDTQYFGPGTRLTVL.

The chain employs TRBV15 and TRBJ1-5, with TRBD1 matching over 8 bases. Germline assignment: CDR1 LNHNV and CDR2 YYDKDF (reference sequence). The CDR3 sequence is 15 residues long. Trimming at V came to 1 base and at J to 6 bases, leaving 5 bases not matched to a gene. The CDR3 DNA reads TGTGCCACCAGCAGAGCTGACAGGGGAGGTCAGCCCCAGCATTTT. Protein: CATSRADRGGQPQHF.

The gene calls are TRBV6-5 and TRBJ2-1; a weak D match, TRBD2 (6 bases). The CDR3 has 15 residues. Germline V gene data show CDR1 as MNHEY and CDR2 as SVGAGI. Trimming stripped 2 bases from V and 0 bases from J, with 8 bases between. For the CDR3, the DNA is TGTGCCAGCAGTTACGGGAGGAGCTCCTACAATGAGCAGTTCTTC. This translates into CASSYGRSSYNEQFF.

The chain links TRBV19 to TRBJ2-1; 10 bases align to TRBD2. The CDR3 extends over 16 amino acids. Trimming at V came to 5 bases and at J to 6 bases, leaving 10 bases not matched to a gene. Germline CDR1 and CDR2: LNHDA and SQIVND (reference sequence). CDR3 nucleotide sequence: TGTGCCAGTAGTCCCCAGACTAGCGGGCTCGGCAATGAGCAGTTCTTC. Translation gives CASSPQTSGLGNEQFF.

This rearrangement joins TRBV9 to TRBJ2-1; 7 positions match TRBD2. CDR1 and CDR2 (germline): SGDLS, YYNGEE. The J segment lost 0 bases and the V segment lost 0 bases, leaving 15 bases of the junction unmatched. The length of the CDR3 is 20 residues. CDR3 residues: CASSVAGSGLGGSSYNEQFF. The CDR3 DNA reads as TGTGCCAGCAGCGTAGCGGGTAGCGGGCTTGGAGGGAGCTCCTACAATGAGCAGTTCTTC.